This T cell receptor (beta chain) was sequenced for a study of spatial heterogeneity in lung cancer. Study-wide context: The average appearance count of each unique TCR and UMI combination in raw reads was more than nine.

As for time point: sample taken at primary tumor resection. Sequencing was performed on whole RNA extracted from tumor and nontumor lung tissue, or from frozen PBMC, and the material was left unsorted. Notes on the study in general: Counts of expanded intratumoral alpha and beta TCRs tracked tumor mutation counts. Estimation of coverage gave values of around 7% for alpha and approximately 14% for beta chains in tumor T cells.

This clonotype was counted many times. What it binds is not known. The CDR3 runs 14 residues. V was pared by 3 bases and J by 4 bases, with 3 bases of the junction left unmatched. Per germline, CDR1 SGDLS and CDR2 YYNGEE. All TCR cDNA molecules were individually tagged with a unique molecular identifier. In TCRdb, the 5' RACE reads were re-called with MiXCR into one record per CDR3 protein. The sample contains approximately 18,000 distinct CDR3 sequences, approximately 5% of which appear only once. The gene calls are TRBV9 and TRBJ2-7; TRBD2 matches 11 bases. This TCR was recovered from a female donor with early-stage non-small cell lung cancer. The source material was lung tumor tissue, sampled at surgery. The CDR3 DNA reads as TGTGCCAGCAGCGCCACTAGCGGGAGTTACGAGCAGTACTTC. Translation gives CASSATSGSYEQYF. Full variable domain (outside the CDR3, taken from reference TRBV9 and TRBJ2-7): DSGVTQTPKHLITATGQRVTLRCSPRSGDLSVYWYQQSLDQGLQFLIQYYNGEERAKGNILERFSAQQFPDLHSELNLSSLELGDSALYFCASSATSGSYEQYFGPGTRLTVT.